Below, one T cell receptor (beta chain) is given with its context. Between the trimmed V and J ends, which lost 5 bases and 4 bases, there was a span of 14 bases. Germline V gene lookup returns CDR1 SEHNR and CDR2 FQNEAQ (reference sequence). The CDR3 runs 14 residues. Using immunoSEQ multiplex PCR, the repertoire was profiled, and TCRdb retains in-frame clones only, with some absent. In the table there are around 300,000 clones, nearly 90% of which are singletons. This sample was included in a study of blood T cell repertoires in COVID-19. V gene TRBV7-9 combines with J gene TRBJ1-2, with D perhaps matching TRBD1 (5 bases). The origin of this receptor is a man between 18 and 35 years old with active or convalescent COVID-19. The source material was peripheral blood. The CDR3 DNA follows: TGTGCCAGCAGCCCTCGGGACTCCAGCTATGGCTACACCTTC. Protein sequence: CASSPRDSSYGYTF.